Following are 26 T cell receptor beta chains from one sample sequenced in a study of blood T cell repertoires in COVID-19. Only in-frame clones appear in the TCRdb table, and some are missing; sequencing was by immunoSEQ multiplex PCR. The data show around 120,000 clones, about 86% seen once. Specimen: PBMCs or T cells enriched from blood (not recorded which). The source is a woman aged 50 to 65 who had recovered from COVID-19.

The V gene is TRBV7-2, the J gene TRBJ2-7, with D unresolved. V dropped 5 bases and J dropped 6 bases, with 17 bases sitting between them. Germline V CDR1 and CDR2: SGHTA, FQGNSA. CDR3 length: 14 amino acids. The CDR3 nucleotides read TGTGCCAGCAGCAAAGGTACTAACCTACGCGAGCAGTACTTC. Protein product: CASSKGTNLREQYF.

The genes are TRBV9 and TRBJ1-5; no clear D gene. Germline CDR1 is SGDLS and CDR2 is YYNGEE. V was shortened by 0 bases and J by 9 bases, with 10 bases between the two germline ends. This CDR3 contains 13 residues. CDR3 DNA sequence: TGTGCCAGCAGCGTAGTGGAGGGCGGGCCCCAGCATTTT. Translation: CASSVVEGGPQHF.

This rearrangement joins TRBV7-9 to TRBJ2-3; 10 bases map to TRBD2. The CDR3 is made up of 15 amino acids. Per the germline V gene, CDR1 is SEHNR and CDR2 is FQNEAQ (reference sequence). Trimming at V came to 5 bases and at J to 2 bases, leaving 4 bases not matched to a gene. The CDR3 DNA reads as TGTGCCAGCAGCGACCTAGCGGGGGACACAGATACGCAGTATTTT. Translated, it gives CASSDLAGDTDTQYF.

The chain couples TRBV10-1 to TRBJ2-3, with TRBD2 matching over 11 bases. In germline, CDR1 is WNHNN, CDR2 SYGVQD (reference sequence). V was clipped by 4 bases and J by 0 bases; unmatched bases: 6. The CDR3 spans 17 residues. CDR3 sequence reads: CASSGPTSGESTDTQYF. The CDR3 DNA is TGCGCCAGCAGTGGCCCGACTAGCGGGGAGAGCACAGATACGCAGTATTTT.

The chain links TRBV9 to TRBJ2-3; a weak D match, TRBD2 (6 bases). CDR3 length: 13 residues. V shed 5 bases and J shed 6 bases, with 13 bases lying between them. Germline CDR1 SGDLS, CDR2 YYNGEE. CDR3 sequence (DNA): TGTGCCAGCAGAAAGACTAGTATGGATACGCAGTATTTT. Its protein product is CASRKTSMDTQYF.

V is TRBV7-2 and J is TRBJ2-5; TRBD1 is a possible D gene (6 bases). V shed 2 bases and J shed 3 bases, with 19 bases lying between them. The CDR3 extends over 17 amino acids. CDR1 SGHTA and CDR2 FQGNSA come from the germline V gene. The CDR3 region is CASSLLFLGTNKETQYF. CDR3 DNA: TGTGCCAGCAGCTTACTGTTTTTAGGGACAAACAAAGAGACCCAGTACTTC.

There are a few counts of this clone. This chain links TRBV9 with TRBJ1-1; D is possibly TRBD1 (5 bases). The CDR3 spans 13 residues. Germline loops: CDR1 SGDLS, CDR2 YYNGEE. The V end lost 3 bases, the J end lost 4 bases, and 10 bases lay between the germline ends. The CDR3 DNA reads TGTGCCAGCAGCGCCGTAGGGGTCACTGAAGCTTTCTTT. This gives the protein CASSAVGVTEAFF.

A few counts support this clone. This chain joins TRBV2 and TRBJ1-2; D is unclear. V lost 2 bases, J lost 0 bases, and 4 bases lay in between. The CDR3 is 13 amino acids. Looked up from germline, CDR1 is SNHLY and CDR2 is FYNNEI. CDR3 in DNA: TGTGCCAGCAGTGAATCTACTAACTATGGCTACACCTTC. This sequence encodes CASSESTNYGYTF.

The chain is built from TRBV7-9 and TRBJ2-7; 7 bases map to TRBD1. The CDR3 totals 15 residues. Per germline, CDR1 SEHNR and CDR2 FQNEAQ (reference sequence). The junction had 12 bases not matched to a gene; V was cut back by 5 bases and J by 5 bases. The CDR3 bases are TGTGCCAGCAGCCGTAGACAGGGAAGATGGAACGAGCAGTACTTC. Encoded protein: CASSRRQGRWNEQYF.

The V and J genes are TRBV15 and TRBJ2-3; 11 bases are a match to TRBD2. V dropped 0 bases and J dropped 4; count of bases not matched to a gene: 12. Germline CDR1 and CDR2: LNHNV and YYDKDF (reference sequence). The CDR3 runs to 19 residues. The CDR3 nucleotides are TGTGCCACCAGCAGAGATGGGGTAGCGGGGGGGCCAAGATCAGATACGCAGTATTTT. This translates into CATSRDGVAGGPRSDTQYF. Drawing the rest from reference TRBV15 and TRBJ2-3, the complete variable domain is DAMVIQNPRYQVTQFGKPVTLSCSQTLNHNVMYWYQQKSSQAPKLLFHYYDKDFNNEADTPDNFQSRRPNTSFCFLDIRSPGLGDTAMYLCATSRDGVAGGPRSDTQYFGPGTRLTVL.

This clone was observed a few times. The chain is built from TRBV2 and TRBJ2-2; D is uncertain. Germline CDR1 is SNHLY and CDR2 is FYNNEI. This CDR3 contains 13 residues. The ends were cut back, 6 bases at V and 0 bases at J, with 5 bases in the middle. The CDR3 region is CASRSANTGELFF. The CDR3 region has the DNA TGTGCCAGCAGATCAGCGAACACCGGGGAGCTGTTTTTT.

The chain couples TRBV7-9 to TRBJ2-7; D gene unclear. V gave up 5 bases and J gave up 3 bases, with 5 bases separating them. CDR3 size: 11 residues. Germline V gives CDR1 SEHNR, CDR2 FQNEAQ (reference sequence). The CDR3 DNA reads TGTGCCAGCAGCCCGAGCTACGAGCAGTACTTC. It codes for CASSPSYEQYF.

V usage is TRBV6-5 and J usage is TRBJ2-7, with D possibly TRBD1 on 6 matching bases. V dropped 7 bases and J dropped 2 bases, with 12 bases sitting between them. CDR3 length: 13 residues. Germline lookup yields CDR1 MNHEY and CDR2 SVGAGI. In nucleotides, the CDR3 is TGTGCCAGCACCCCAGGGGCCCCCTACGAGCAGTACTTC. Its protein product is CASTPGAPYEQYF.

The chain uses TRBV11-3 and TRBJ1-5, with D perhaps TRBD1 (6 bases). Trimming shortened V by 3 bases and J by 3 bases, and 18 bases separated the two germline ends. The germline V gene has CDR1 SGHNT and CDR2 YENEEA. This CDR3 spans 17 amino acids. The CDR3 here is CASSFPNSRDNNQPQHF. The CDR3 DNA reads TGTGCCAGCAGCTTTCCAAACTCCCGGGACAACAATCAGCCCCAGCATTTT.

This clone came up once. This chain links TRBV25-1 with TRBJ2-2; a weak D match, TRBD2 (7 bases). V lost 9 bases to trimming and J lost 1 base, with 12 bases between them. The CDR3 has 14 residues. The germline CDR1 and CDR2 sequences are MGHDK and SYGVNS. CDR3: CARGGGRNTGELFF. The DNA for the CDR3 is TGTGCCAGGGGAGGGGGAAGGAACACCGGGGAGCTGTTTTTT.

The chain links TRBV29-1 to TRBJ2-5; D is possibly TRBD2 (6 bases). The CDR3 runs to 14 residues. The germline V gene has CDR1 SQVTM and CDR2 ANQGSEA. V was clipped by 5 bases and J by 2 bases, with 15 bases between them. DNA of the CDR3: TGCAGCGTTCCCCGGGACTCTAGACAAGAGACCCAGTACTTC. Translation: CSVPRDSRQETQYF.

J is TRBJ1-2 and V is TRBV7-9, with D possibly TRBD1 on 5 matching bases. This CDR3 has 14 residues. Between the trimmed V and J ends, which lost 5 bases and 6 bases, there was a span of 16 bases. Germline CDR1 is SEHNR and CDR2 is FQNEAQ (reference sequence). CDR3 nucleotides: TGTGCCAGCAGCCCAGGGTCTGGGTTGAATGGCTACACCTTC. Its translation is CASSPGSGLNGYTF.

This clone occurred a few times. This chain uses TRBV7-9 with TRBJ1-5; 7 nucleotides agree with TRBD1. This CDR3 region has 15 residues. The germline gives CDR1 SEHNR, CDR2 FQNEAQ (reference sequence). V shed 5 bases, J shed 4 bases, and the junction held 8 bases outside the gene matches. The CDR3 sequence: CASSDNRGRNQPQHF. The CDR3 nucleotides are TGTGCCAGCAGCGACAACAGGGGTCGAAATCAGCCCCAGCATTTT.

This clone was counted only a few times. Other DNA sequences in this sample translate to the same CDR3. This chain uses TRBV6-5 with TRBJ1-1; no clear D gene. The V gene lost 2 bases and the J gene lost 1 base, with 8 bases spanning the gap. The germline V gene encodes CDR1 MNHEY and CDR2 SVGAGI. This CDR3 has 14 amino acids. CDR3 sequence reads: CASSYGRGNTEAFF. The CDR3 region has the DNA TGTGCCAGCAGTTACGGTCGGGGGAACACTGAAGCTTTCTTT.

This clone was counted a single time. In DNA form, the CDR3 reads TGTGCCAGCAGCCAAGATCATCCAGGGTTGAACACTGAAGCTTTCTTT. Encoded protein: CASSQDHPGLNTEAFF. The chain links TRBV3-1 (or the pseudogene TRBV3-2) to TRBJ1-1; D might be TRBD1 (5 bases). CDR3 length: 16 residues. Germline V gene sequence: CDR1 LGHDT, CDR2 YNNKEL (reference sequence). Deletions cut 0 bases from V and 0 bases from J, with 11 bases between.

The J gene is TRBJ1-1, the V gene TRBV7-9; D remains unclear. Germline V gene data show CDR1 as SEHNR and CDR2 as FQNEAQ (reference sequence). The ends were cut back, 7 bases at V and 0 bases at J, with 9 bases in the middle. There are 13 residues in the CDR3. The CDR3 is CASTLTVNTEAFF. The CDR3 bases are TGTGCCAGCACCCTGACTGTGAACACTGAAGCTTTCTTT.

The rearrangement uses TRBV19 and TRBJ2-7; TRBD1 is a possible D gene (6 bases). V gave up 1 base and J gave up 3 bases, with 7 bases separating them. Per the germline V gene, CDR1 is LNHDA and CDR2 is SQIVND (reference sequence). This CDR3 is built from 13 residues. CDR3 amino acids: CASSIGDNYEQYF. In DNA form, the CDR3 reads TGTGCCAGTAGTATAGGGGACAACTACGAGCAGTACTTC.

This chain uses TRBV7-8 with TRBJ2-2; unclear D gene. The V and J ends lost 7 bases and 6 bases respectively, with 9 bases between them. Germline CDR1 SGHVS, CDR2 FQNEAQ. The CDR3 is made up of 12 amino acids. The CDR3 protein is CASNQAAGELFF. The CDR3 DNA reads TGTGCCAGCAACCAGGCTGCCGGGGAGCTGTTTTTT.

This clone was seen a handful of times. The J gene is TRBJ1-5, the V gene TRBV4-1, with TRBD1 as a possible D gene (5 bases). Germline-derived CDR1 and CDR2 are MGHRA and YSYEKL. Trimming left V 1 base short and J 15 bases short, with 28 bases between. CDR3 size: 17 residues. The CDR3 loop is CASSQVTAPQAAQVLHF. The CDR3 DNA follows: TGCGCCAGCAGCCAAGTAACCGCTCCACAGGCTGCCCAAGTGTTGCATTTT.

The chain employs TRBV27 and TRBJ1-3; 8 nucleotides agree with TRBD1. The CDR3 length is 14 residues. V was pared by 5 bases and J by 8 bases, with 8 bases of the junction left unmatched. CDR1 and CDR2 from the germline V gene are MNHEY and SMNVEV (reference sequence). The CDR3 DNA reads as TGTGCCAGCAGTCCCGTGGACAGGGAAGACACCATATATTTT. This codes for CASSPVDREDTIYF.

The CDR3 loop is CASSLGAGGLFEQYF. CDR3 nucleotides: TGTGCCAGCAGCTTAGGGGCAGGGGGCCTCTTCGAGCAGTACTTC. The chain has TRBV11-1 and TRBJ2-7; 8 bases align to TRBD1. There are 15 residues in the CDR3. V lost 1 base to trimming and J lost 6 bases; unmatched junction nucleotides: 8. The V gene's germline CDR1 is SGHAT and CDR2 FQDESV (reference sequence).